The clone carrying this T cell receptor beta chain was recorded at least ten times. What it recognizes is unknown. Researchers prepared the TCRbeta library using unique molecular identifiers, the study reports. TCRdb fed the PCR reads into MiXCR, producing one record per CDR3 protein. This sample has about 300,000 distinct CDR3 sequences, with around 9.1% found just once. The germline gives CDR1 DFQATT, CDR2 SNEGSKA (reference sequence). Trimming pared 0 bases from V and 3 bases from J, leaving 9 bases between. The CDR3 has 13 amino acids. The sample is drawn from a study of T-cell reconstitution after alpha-beta-depleted transplantation in children. General study points: Where some patients showed high TCRbeta diversity at day 60, it came from recipient T cells and thymic progenitors that had survived. T-cell counts and diversity were attributed mostly to newly produced T cells one year after transplant. Expanded graft clones, several hundred of them, were reportedly the source of alpha-beta T cells about two months after transplant.

The origin of this receptor is a boy younger than two with acute myeloid leukemia, due to receive a stem cell transplant. The rearrangement links TRBV20-1 to TRBJ2-7; no clear D gene. The source was PBMCs, collected before TCRalphabeta/CD19-depleted stem cell transplant. CDR3 residues: CSAREGPYYEQYF. The CDR3 DNA reads as TGCAGTGCTAGAGAAGGGCCCTACTACGAGCAGTACTTC.